This T cell receptor (beta chain) was identified during a study of blood T cell repertoires in COVID-19. Overall study context: Acute and convalescent COVID-19 samples came from the United States, Italy and Spain.

Methods used by the authors: Reference gene primer amplification in the assay estimated nucleated cell counts. Data came from immunoSEQ multiplex PCR; TCRdb stores just in-frame clones and leaves some out. The V and J calls and the clone size are those of that table, but D and trimming were determined from the DNA. The sample lists around 290,000 clones; 86% were seen once. The CDR3 length is 19 residues. With 2 bases clipped from V and 4 bases from J, the junction kept 12 bases outside the gene matches. Looked up from germline, CDR1 is MNHEY and CDR2 is SVGEGT. Specimen: peripheral blood. The sequence was collected from a woman in her seventies with COVID-19, enrolled during active disease. The rearrangement uses TRBV6-2 or TRBV6-3 and TRBJ2-2, with 11 nucleotides matching TRBD2. The CDR3 DNA reads TGTGCCAGCAGTTACCGTACTAGCGGGGGTGTACGGAGCACCGGGGAGCTGTTTTTT. It encodes CASSYRTSGGVRSTGELFF.